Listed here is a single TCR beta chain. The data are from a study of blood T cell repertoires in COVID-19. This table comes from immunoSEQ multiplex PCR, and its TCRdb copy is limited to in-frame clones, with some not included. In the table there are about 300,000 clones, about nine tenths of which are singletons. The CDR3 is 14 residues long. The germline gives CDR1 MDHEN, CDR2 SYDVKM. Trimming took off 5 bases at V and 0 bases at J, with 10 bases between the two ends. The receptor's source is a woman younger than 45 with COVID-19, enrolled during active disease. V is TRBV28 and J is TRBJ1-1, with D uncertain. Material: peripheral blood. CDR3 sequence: CASSPLGMNTEAFF. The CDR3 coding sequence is TGTGCCAGCAGTCCCCTAGGTATGAACACTGAAGCTTTCTTT.